Following are 7 T cell receptor beta chains from one sample sequenced in a study of T cell repertoires in cytomegalovirus infection. These TCRs are of unknown antigen specificity. A single record per CDR3 protein comes from TCRdb applying MiXCR to the reads. The top ten clones hold 31% of a sample with roughly 120,000 distinct CDR3 sequences, about 9.4% of them seen once. The source material was PBMCs, sequenced either directly or after in vitro stimulation (not recorded which). These receptors were collected from a human donor in good health (CMV status not recorded). Some clones in this sample may be carry-over from other donors' samples.

This clonotype was seen ten or more times. The genes are TRBV7-2 and TRBJ2-5; D is uncertain. The V gene's germline CDR1 is SGHTA and CDR2 FQGNSA. CDR3 length: 12 residues. V was cut by 5 bases and J by 7 bases, with 11 bases left in between. The DNA for the CDR3 is TGTGCCAGCAGCCCCTATCGCGGGACCCAGTACTTC. It is translated as CASSPYRGTQYF.

This clonotype was detected many times. The chain recombines TRBV12-5 with TRBJ2-7; D is unresolved. The CDR3 extends over 16 amino acids. Trimming pared 2 bases from V and 4 bases from J, leaving 18 bases between. Per germline, CDR1 LGHNT and CDR2 FRNRAP. The CDR3 coding sequence is TGTGCTAGTGGTTTGTCCAGGTCCCCGTTACAATACGAGCAGTACGTC. The encoded protein is CASGLSRSPLQYEQYV.

This clonotype was detected a few times. V usage is TRBV29-1 and J usage is TRBJ1-2; D gene uncertain. The CDR3 is 11 residues long. CDR1 is SQVTM and CDR2 is ANQGSEA in the germline V gene. Trimming removed 6 bases from V and 4 bases from J, with 9 bases in between. The CDR3 spells CSVQFTYGYTF. The DNA of the CDR3 is TGCAGCGTGCAATTTACCTATGGCTACACCTTC.

In this sample, this clonotype turned up many times. The chain employs TRBV18 and TRBJ2-5; TRBD1 matches at 9 bases. There are 15 residues in the CDR3. Losses at the gene ends were 0 bases for V and 5 bases for J; bases not matched to a gene: 4. Germline CDR1 reads KGHSH; CDR2 reads LQKENI. The CDR3: CASSPPDRGSETQYF. The CDR3 coding sequence is TGTGCCAGCTCACCACCGGACAGGGGATCGGAGACCCAGTACTTC.

With regard to this clonotype: Compared with germline, one end of the junction differs, possibly owing to a read error. The chain couples TRBV3-1 to TRBJ2-3, with D perhaps matching TRBD2 (5 bases). The CDR3 consists of 16 residues. The germline gives CDR1 LGHDT, CDR2 YNNKEL (reference sequence). CDR3 nucleotides: TGTGCCAGAAGCCAAGAATGGGCTAGCAGCCCAGATACGCAGTCTTTT. This encodes CARSQEWASSPDTQSF.

With regard to this clonotype: Being one base from a much bigger clone, this may be a read error. The V gene is TRBV11-2, the J gene TRBJ2-5; D perhaps matches TRBD2 (7 bases). The V end was cut by 0 bases, the J end by 14 bases, with 19 bases between. Germline CDR1 and CDR2: SGHAT and FQNNGV. The CDR3 totals 14 residues. The CDR3 region has the DNA TGTGCCAGCAGCTTAGAGGGGGGGGCCGCAATGATCTACTTC. As protein: CASSLEGGAAMIYF.

This clonotype was recorded at least ten times. The V call is TRBV6-5, the J call TRBJ2-1; 12 nucleotides line up with TRBD2. CDR3 length equals 16 residues. Germline values: CDR1 MNHEY, CDR2 SVGAGI. The V gene end was trimmed by 5 bases and the J gene end by 7 bases; junction bases not matched to a gene: 9. CDR3 sequence (DNA): TGTGCCAGCAGTACCCTAGCGGGAGGGCCGACGAATGAGCAGTTCTTC. Its translation: CASSTLAGGPTNEQFF.